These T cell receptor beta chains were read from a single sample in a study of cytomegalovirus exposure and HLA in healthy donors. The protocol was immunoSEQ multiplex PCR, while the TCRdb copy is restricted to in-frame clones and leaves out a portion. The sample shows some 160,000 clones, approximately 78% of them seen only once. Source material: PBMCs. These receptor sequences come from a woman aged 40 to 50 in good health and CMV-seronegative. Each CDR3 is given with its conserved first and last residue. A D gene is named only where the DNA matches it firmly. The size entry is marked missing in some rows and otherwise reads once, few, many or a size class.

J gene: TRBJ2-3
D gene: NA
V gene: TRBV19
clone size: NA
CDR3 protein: CASSERTDTQYF
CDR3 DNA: TGTGCCAGTTCTGAGAGAACAGATACGCAGTATTTT

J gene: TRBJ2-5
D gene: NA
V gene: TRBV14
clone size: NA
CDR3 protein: CASSQVGRGWLHGTQYF
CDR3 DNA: TGTGCCAGCAGCCAAGTGGGTCGGGGTTGGCTTCACGGGACCCAGTACTTC

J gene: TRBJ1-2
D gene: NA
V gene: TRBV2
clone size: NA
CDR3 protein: CASSDSSSNYGYTF
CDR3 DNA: TGTGCCAGCAGTGATAGCAGCAGTAACTATGGCTACACCTTC

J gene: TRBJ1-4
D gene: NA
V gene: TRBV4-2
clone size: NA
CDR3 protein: CASSQAGVEKLFF
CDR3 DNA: TGTGCCAGCAGCCAAGCAGGGGTTGAAAAACTGTTTTTT

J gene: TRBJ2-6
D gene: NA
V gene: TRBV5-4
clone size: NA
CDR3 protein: CASSFKSSGANVLTF
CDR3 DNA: TGTGCCAGCAGCTTCAAGAGCTCTGGGGCCAACGTCCTGACTTTC

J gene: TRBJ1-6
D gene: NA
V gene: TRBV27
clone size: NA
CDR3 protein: CASSLQGPDNSPLHF
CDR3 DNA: TGTGCCAGCAGTTTACAGGGTCCGGATAATTCACCCCTCCACTTT

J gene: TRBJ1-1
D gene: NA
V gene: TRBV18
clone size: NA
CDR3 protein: CASSPSTQGLNTEAFF
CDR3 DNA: TGTGCCAGCTCACCATCTACGCAGGGGCTGAACACTGAAGCTTTCTTT

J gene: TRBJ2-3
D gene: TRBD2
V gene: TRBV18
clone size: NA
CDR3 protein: CASSLNSGGAQNTDTQYF
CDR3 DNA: TGTGCCAGCTCCCTCAATAGCGGGGGAGCCCAGAACACAGATACGCAGTATTTT

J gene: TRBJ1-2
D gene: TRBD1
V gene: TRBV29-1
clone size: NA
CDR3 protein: CSVGDRGYYGYTF
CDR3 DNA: TGCAGCGTTGGGGACAGGGGATACTATGGCTACACCTTC

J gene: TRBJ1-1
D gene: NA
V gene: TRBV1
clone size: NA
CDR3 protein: CTSSQARGNTEAFF
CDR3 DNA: TGCACCAGCAGCCAAGCCAGAGGTAACACTGAAGCTTTCTTT

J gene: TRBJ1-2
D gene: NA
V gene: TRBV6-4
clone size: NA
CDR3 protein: CASSPSSVNYGYTF
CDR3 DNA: TGTGCCAGCAGCCCCTCCTCAGTTAACTATGGCTACACCTTC

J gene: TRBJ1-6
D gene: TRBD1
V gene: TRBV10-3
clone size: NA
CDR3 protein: CAIRTDRVHSPLHF
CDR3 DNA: TGTGCCATCAGGACGGACAGGGTGCATTCACCCCTCCACTTT

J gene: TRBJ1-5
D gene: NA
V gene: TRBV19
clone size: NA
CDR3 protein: CASSQPGQPQHF
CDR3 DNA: TGTGCCAGTAGTCAGCCGGGTCAGCCCCAGCATTTT

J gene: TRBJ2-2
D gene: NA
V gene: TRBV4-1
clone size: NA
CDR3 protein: CASSRRDFPNTGELFF
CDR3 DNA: TGCGCCAGCAGCAGAAGGGACTTTCCGAACACCGGGGAGCTGTTTTTT

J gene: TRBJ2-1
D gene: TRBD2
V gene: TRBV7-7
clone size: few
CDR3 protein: CASSLSGGAYNEQFF
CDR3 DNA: TGTGCCAGCAGCTTAAGCGGGGGGGCCTACAATGAGCAGTTCTTC

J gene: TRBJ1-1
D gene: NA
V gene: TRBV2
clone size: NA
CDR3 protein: CASSVFGHFNTEAFF
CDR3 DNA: TGTGCCAGCAGCGTTTTTGGACACTTCAACACTGAAGCTTTCTTT

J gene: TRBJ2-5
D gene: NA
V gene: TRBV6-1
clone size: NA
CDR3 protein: CASSEARRDQETQYF
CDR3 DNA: TGTGCCAGCAGTGAAGCGAGGAGGGATCAAGAGACCCAGTACTTC

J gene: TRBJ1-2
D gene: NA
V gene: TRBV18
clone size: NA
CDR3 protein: CASSRPGQRNYGYTF
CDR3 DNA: TGTGCCAGCTCCCGGCCAGGACAGCGGAACTATGGCTACACCTTC

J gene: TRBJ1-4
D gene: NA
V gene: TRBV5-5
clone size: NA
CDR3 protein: CASSLARQGLEKLFF
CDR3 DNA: TGTGCCAGCAGCTTGGCCCGTCAGGGTCTTGAAAAACTGTTTTTT

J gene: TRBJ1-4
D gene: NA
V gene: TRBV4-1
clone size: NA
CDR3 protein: CASSQGQGRPNEKLFF
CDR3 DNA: TGCGCCAGCAGCCAAGGGCAAGGGAGGCCTAATGAAAAACTGTTTTTT

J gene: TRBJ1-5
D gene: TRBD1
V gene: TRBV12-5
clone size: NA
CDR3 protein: CASGFDSTGYGDQPQHF
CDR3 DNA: TGTGCTAGTGGTTTTGACTCGACAGGGTACGGCGATCAGCCCCAGCATTTT

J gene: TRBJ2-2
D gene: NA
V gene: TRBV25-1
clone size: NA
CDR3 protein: CASSALGTSTGELFF
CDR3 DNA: TGTGCCAGCAGCGCCTTGGGGACAAGCACCGGGGAGCTGTTTTTT

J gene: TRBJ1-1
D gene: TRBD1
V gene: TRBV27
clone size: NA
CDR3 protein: CASSSGGRGRVNTEAFF
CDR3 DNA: TGTGCCAGCAGTTCAGGGGGACGGGGGCGGGTGAACACTGAAGCTTTCTTT

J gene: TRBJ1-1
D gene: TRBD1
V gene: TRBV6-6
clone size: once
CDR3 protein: CASRAPGQISEAFF
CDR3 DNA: TGTGCCAGCAGGGCTCCGGGACAGATATCTGAAGCTTTCTTT

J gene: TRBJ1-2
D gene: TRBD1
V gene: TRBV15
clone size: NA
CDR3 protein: CATSRDLEGALYNYGYTF
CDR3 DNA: TGTGCCACCAGCAGAGATCTGGAGGGGGCCCTCTATAACTATGGCTACACCTTC